This T cell receptor (beta chain) was observed in a study of post-analysis software for immune sequencing data. As for the study in general: Some patients lacked subtype; others had relapsing-remitting, secondary progressive or progressive-relapsing disease.

This clonotype was counted a few times. Prepared libraries of TCR beta cDNA carried unique molecular identifiers. Each CDR3 protein is one row after TCRdb ran MiXCR on the PCR reads. The data contain roughly 600,000 distinct CDR3 sequences, roughly 46% of them seen just once; the ten biggest clones take up approximately 1.7%. The TCR sequence derives from a girl aged 5-17 years with multiple sclerosis. Sequencing was carried out using blood.

The CDR3 is CASSSRDPIETQYF. The CDR3 DNA reads as TGTGCCAGCAGCTCCCGAGACCCAATAGAGACCCAGTACTTC. The chain carries TRBV7-2 and TRBJ2-5; D unresolved. From germline, CDR1 is SGHTA and CDR2 FQGNSA. The CDR3 runs to 14 residues. V was cut by 4 bases and J by 4 bases, with 13 bases left in between.